This TCR beta chain was sequenced in a study of T-cell reconstitution after alpha-beta-depleted transplantation in children. Preparation of the TCRbeta library was carried out with unique molecular identifiers. TCRdb reprocessed the PCR reads with MiXCR, giving one entry per CDR3 protein. The table includes about 340,000 distinct CDR3 sequences, 10% detected once. CDR3 size: 13 residues. Trimming took 3 bases from V and 5 from J, leaving 7 bases between them. The sample holds many counts of this clonotype. The receptor was isolated from a human donor who donated a stem cell graft to a child with acute lymphoblastic leukemia. V and J are TRBV12-3 or TRBV12-4 and TRBJ2-2; D is uncertain. The source material was PBMCs from the stem cell graft donor, sampled from the stem cell graft. CDR3 coding DNA: TGTGCCAGCAGTTTGCTCCGTACCGGGGAGCTGTTTTTT. This codes for CASSLLRTGELFF.